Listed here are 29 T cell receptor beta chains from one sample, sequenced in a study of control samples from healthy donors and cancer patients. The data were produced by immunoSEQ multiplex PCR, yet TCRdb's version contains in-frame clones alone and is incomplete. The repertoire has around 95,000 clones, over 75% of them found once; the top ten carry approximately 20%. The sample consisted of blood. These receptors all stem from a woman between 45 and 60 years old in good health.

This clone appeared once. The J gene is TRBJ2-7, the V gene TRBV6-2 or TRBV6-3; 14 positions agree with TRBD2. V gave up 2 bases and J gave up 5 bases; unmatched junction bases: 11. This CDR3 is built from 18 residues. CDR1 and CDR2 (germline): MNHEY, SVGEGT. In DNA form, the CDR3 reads TGTGCCAGCAGTTACCAGTCGGCCGGGACTAGCGGGAGAGACGAGCAGTACGTC. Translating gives CASSYQSAGTSGRDEQYV.

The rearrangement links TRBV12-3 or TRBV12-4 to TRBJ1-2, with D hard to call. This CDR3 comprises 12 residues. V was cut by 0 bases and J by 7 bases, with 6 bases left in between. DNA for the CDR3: TGTGCCAGCAGTTTAGCGCTAATTGGCTACACCTTC. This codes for CASSLALIGYTF.

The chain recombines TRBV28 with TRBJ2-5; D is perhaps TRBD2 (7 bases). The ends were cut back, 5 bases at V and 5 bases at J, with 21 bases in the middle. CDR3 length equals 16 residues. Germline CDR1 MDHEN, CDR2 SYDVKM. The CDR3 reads CASSPWGGAARETQYF. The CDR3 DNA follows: TGTGCCAGCAGTCCCTGGGGGGGGGCCGCACGGGAGACCCAGTACTTC.

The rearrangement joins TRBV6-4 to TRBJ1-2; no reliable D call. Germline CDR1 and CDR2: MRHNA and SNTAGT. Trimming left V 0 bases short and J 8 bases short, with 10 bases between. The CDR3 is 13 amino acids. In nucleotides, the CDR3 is TGTGCCAGCAGTGACTCCCGGTCCTGGGGCTACACCTTC. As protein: CASSDSRSWGYTF.

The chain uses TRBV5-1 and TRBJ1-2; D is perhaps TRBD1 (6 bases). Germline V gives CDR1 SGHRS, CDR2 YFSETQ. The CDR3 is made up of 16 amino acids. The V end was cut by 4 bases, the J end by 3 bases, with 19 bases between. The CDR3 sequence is CASSPGLGSGDYGYTF. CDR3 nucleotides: TGCGCCAGCAGCCCCGGTTTAGGTTCAGGGGACTATGGCTACACCTTC.

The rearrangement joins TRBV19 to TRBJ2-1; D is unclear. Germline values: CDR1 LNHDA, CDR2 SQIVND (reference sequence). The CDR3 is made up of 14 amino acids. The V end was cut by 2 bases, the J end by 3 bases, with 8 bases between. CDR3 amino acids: CASSIRLSYNEQFF. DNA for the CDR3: TGTGCCAGTAGTATAAGGTTAAGCTACAATGAGCAGTTCTTC.

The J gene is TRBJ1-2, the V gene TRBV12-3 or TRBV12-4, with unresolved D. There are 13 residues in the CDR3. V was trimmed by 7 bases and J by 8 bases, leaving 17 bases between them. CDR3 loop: CASTPQWGIGYTF. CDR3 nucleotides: TGTGCCAGCACCCCGCAATGGGGTATAGGCTACACCTTC.

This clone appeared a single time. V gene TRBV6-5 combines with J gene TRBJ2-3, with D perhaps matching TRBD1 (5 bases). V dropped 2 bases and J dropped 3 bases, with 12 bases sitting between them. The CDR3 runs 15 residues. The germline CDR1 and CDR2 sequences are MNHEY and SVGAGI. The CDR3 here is CASSYVPGATDTQYF. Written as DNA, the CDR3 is TGTGCCAGCAGTTACGTCCCTGGGGCTACAGATACGCAGTATTTT.

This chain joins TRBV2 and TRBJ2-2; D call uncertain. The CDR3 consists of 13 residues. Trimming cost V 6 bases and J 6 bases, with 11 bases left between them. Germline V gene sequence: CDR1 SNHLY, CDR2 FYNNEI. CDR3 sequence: CASRPRAAGELFF. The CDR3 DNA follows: TGTGCCAGCAGACCTCGGGCCGCCGGGGAGCTGTTTTTT. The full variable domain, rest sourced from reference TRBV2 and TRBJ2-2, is EPEVTQTPSHQVTQMGQEVILRCVPISNHLYFYWYRQILGQKVEFLVSFYNNEISEKSEIFDDQFSVERPDGSNFTLKIRSTKLEDSAMYFCASRPRAAGELFFGEGSRLTVL.

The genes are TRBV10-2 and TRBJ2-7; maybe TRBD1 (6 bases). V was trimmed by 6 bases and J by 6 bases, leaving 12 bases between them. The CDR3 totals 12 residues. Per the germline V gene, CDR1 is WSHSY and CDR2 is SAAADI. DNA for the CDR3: TGCGCCAGCAGACAGGGCAACGGCGAGCAGTACTTC. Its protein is CASRQGNGEQYF.

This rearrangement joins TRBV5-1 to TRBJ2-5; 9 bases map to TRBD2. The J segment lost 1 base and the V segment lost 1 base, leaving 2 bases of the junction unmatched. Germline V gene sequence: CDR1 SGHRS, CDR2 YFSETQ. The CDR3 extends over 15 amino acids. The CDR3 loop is CASSLPSGAQETQYF. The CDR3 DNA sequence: TGCGCCAGCAGCTTGCCTAGCGGGGCCCAAGAGACCCAGTACTTC.

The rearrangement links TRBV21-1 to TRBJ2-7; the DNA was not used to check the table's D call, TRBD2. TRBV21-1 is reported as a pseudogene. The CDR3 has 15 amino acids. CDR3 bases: TGTGCCAGCAGGGCGGACTCCACTAGCTCCTACGAGCAGTACGTC. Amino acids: CASRADSTSSYEQYV.

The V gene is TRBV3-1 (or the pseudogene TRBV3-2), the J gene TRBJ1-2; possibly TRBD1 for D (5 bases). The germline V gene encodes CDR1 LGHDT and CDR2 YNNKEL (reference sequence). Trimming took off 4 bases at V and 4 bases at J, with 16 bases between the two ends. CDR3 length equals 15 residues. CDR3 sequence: CASSPLGGERYGYTF. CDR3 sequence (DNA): TGTGCCAGCAGCCCCTTAGGAGGGGAACGCTATGGCTACACCTTC.

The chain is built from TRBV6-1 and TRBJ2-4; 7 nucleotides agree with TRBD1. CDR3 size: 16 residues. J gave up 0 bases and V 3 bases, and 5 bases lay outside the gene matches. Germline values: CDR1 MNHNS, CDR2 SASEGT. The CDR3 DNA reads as TGTGCCAGCAGTGAGACAGGGTCGGGAGCCAAAAACATTCAGTACTTC. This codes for CASSETGSGAKNIQYF.

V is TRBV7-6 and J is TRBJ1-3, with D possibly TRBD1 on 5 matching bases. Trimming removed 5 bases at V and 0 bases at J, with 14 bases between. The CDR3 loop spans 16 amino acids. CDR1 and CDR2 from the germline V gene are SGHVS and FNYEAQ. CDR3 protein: CASSLTWGLSGNTIYF. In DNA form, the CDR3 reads TGTGCCAGCAGCCTAACATGGGGCCTCTCTGGAAACACCATATATTTT.

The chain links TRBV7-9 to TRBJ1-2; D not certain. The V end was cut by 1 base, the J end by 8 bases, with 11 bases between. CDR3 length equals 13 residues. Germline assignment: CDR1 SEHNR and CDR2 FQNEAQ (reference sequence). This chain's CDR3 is CASSLGTSRGYTF. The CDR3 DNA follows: TGTGCCAGCAGCTTAGGGACCTCTCGGGGCTACACCTTC.

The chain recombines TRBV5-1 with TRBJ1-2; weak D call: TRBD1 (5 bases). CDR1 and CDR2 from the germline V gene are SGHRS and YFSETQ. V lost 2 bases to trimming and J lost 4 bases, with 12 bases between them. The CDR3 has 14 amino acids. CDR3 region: CASSFGRDTYGYTF. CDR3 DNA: TGCGCCAGCAGCTTCGGCAGGGATACCTATGGCTACACCTTC.

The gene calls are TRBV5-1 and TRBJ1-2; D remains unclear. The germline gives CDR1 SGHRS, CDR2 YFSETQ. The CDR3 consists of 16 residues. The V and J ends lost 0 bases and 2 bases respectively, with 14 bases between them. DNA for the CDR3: TGCGCCAGCAGCTTGGAGGCACTCGGAGGGAACTATGGCTACACCTTC. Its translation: CASSLEALGGNYGYTF.

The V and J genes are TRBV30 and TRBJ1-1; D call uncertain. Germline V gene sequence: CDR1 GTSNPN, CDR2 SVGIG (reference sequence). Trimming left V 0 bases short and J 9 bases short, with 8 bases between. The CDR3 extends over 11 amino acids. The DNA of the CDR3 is TGTGCCTGGAGTGTACAAGGGAAAGCTTTCTTT. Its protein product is CAWSVQGKAFF.

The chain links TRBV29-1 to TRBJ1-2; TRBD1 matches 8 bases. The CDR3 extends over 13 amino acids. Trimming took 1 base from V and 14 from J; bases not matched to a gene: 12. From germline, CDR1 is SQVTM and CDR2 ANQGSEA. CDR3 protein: CSVEVTAGGLRTF. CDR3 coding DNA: TGCAGCGTTGAAGTAACAGCAGGGGGCCTGAGAACCTTC.

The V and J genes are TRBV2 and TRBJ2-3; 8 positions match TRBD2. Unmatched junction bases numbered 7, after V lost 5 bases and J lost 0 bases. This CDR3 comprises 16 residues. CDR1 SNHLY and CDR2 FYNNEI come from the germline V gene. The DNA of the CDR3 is TGTGCCAGCAGTACGCGGACTAGCCCTAGCACAGATACGCAGTATTTT. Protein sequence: CASSTRTSPSTDTQYF.

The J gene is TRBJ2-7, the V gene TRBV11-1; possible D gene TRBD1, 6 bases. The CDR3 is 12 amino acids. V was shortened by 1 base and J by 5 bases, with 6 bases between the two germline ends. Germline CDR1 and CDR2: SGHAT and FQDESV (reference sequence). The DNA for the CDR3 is TGTGCCAGCAGCTTAGACAGGGACGAGCAGTACGTC. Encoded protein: CASSLDRDEQYV.

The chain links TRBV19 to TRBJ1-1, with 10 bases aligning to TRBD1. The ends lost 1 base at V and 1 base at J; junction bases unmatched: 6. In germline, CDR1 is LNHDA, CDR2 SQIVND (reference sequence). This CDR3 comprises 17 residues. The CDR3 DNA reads TGTGCCAGTAGTATAGGGAGACAGGGGGCTAGGAACACTGAAGCTTTCTTT. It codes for CASSIGRQGARNTEAFF.

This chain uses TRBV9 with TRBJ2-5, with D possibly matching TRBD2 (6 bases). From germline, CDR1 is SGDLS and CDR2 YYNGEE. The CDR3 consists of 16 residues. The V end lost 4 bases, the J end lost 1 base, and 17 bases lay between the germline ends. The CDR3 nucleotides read TGTGCCAGCAGCAAGGTCGCGGGGATTACCCAAGAGACCCAGTACTTC. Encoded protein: CASSKVAGITQETQYF. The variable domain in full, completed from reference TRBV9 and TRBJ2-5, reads DSGVTQTPKHLITATGQRVTLRCSPRSGDLSVYWYQQSLDQGLQFLIQYYNGEERAKGNILERFSAQQFPDLHSELNLSSLELGDSALYFCASSKVAGITQETQYFGPGTRLLVL.

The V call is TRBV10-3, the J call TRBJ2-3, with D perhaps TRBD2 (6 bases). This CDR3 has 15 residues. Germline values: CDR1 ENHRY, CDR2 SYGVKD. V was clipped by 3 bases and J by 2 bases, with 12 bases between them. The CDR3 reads CAISDGSGFTDTQYF. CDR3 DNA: TGTGCCATCAGTGACGGGAGCGGGTTCACAGATACGCAGTATTTT.

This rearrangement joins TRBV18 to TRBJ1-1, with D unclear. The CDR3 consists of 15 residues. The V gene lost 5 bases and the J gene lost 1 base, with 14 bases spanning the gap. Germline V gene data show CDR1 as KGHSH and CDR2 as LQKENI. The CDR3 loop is CASSSWQVANTEAFF. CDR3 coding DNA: TGTGCCAGCTCATCTTGGCAGGTGGCGAACACTGAAGCTTTCTTT.

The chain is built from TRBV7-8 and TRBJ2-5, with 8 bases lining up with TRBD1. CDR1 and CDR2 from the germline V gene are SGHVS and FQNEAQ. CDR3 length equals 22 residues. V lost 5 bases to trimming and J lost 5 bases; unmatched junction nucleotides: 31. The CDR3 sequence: CASSPVRLDRGEIRRRGETQYF. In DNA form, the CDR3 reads TGTGCCAGCAGCCCCGTCCGCCTCGACAGGGGCGAGATCCGACGCAGGGGCGAGACCCAGTACTTC.

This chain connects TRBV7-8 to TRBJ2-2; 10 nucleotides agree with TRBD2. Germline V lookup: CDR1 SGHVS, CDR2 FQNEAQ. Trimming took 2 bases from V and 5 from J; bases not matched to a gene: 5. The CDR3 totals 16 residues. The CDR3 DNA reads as TGTGCCAGCAGCTTACTAGCGGGGGACGGAACCGGGGAGCTGTTTTTT. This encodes CASSLLAGDGTGELFF.

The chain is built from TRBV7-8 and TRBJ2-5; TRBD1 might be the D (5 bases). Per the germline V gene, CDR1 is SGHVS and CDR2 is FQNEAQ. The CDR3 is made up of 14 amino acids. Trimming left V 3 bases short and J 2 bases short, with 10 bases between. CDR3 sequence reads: CASSFGRQQETQYF. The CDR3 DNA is TGTGCCAGCAGCTTCGGACGACAGCAAGAGACCCAGTACTTC.